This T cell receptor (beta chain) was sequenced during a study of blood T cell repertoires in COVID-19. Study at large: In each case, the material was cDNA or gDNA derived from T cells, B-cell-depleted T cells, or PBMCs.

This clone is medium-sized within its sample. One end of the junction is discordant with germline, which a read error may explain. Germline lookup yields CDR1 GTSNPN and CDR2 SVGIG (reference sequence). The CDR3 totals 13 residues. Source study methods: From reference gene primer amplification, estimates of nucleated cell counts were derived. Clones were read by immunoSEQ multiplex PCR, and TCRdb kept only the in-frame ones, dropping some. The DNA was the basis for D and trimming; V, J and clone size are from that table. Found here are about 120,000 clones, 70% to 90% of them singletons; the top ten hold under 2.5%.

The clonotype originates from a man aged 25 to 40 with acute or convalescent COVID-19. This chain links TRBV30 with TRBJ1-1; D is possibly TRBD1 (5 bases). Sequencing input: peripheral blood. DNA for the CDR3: TGTGCCTGGAGTCCCTCCTCTGGCCTCAAAGGGGACTTT. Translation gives CAWSPSSGLKGDF.